This is a list of T cell receptor beta chains from one sample in a study of vaccination effects on CD4 cells after COVID-19. No antigens are known for them. The protocol was immunoSEQ multiplex PCR, while the TCRdb copy is restricted to in-frame clones and leaves out a portion. Of about 43,000 clones listed, around three quarters are singletons. Sequencing was performed on CD4+ T cells from PBMCs cultured with SARS-CoV-2 spike peptides, taken before COVID-19 vaccination. These receptors originate from a human donor who received a COVID-19 vaccine. Each CDR3 is given with its conserved first and last residue. D genes are given only for firm matches. Size values are once, few and many counts, or a class for expanded clones, and some rows have none.

v_gene	j_gene	d_gene	abundance	len	CDR3aa	CDR3nt
TRBV9	TRBJ2-5	-	-	15	CASSVGGAREETQYF	TGTGCCAGCAGCGTAGGAGGGGCGAGAGAAGAGACCCAGTACTTC
TRBV4-3	TRBJ1-1	-	-	16	CASSLYRQIMNTEAFF	TGCGCCAGCAGTCTCTACCGTCAGATAATGAACACTGAAGCTTTCTTT
TRBV20-1	TRBJ2-3	-	-	15	CSASRWDLDTDTQYF	TGCAGTGCTAGTAGGTGGGACTTGGACACAGATACGCAGTATTTT
TRBV27	TRBJ2-1	-	-	14	CASSPGRGDNEQFF	TGTGCCAGCAGTCCGGGCAGGGGGGACAATGAGCAGTTCTTC
TRBV23-1	TRBJ1-5	-	-	17	CASSQSGRERGNQPQHF	TGCGCCAGCAGTCAATCAGGGAGGGAGAGGGGCAATCAGCCCCAGCATTTT
TRBV28	TRBJ2-3	TRBD2	-	15	CASSYTGLAKDTQYF	TGTGCCAGCAGCTACACTGGACTAGCGAAAGATACGCAGTATTTT
TRBV19	TRBJ2-3	-	-	12	CASSTFTDTQYF	TGTGCCAGTAGTACTTTCACAGATACGCAGTATTTT
TRBV5-4	TRBJ2-3	-	-	15	CASSLGQSSTDTQYF	TGTGCCAGCAGCTTGGGACAGTCTAGCACAGATACGCAGTATTTT
TRBV3-1/TRBV3-2	TRBJ2-3	TRBD1	once	15	CASSPDRVRTDTQYF	TGTGCCAGCAGCCCGGACAGGGTTAGGACAGATACGCAGTATTTT
TRBV6-6	TRBJ1-3	-	-	15	CASSSRGTTGNTIYF	TGTGCCAGCAGTTCCCGCGGGACAACCGGAAACACCATATATTTT
TRBV7-3	TRBJ2-3	-	once	15	CASSLGLALTDTQYF	TGTGCCAGCAGCTTAGGGCTAGCACTCACAGATACGCAGTATTTT
TRBV7-2	TRBJ1-2	-	-	13	CASSLNADYGYTF	TGTGCCAGCAGCTTAAATGCAGACTATGGCTACACCTTC
TRBV5-1	TRBJ1-1	-	-	15	CASSLGRTMNTEAFF	TGCGCCAGCAGCTTGGGTCGGACCATGAACACTGAAGCTTTCTTT
TRBV27	TRBJ2-3	-	-	14	CASRARASTDTQYF	TGTGCCAGCAGGGCCAGGGCCTCCACAGATACGCAGTATTTT
TRBV2	TRBJ2-2	TRBD1	-	17	CASSHNAGTGASGELFF	TGTGCCAGCAGCCACAATGCCGGGACAGGGGCCTCCGGGGAGCTGTTTTTT
TRBV18	TRBJ2-2	-	few	14	CASSNSDSTGELFF	TGTGCCAGCTCAAATTCGGACAGCACCGGGGAGCTGTTTTTT
TRBV6-5	TRBJ1-3	-	-	12	CASRTQGNTIYF	TGTGCCAGCAGGACGCAGGGAAACACCATATATTTT
TRBV29-1	TRBJ2-5	-	-	12	CSVAGSQETQYF	TGCAGCGTTGCTGGTAGCCAAGAGACCCAGTACTTC
TRBV14	TRBJ1-3	-	-	14	CASSRGGSGNTIYF	TGTGCCAGCAGCCGAGGGGGCTCTGGAAACACCATATATTTT
TRBV29-1	TRBJ1-2	TRBD1	-	13	CSVIRDSSMSYTF	TGCAGCGTTATCCGGGACAGCTCTATGAGCTACACCTTC
TRBV9	TRBJ1-3	-	-	15	CASSVEGGSGNTIYF	TGTGCCAGCAGCGTAGAGGGGGGATCTGGAAACACCATATATTTT
TRBV9	TRBJ2-5	-	-	16	CASSALGRGVQETQYF	TGTGCCAGCAGCGCCCTTGGGAGGGGGGTCCAAGAGACCCAGTACTTC
TRBV19	TRBJ2-3	-	-	18	CASSIDEVPGPPTDTQYF	TGTGCCAGTAGTATAGACGAAGTACCGGGACCCCCCACAGATACGCAGTATTTT
TRBV5-1	TRBJ2-1	-	-	11	CASSFSNEQFF	TGCGCCAGCAGCTTCAGCAATGAGCAGTTCTTC
TRBV12-3/TRBV12-4	TRBJ1-2	-	-	12	CASSFQGGRYTF	TGTGCCAGCAGTTTTCAGGGAGGGCGCTACACCTTC
TRBV7-2	TRBJ1-6	-	few	14	CASSLGTAESPLHF	TGTGCCAGCAGCTTAGGGACAGCGGAATCACCCCTCCACTTT
TRBV7-2	TRBJ2-3	TRBD2	-	18	CASSLVSLSGGPPDTQYF	TGTGCCAGCAGCTTAGTGAGTTTATCGGGGGGGCCCCCAGATACGCAGTATTTT
TRBV4-1	TRBJ2-5	-	-	14	CASSQDRYRETQYF	TGCGCCAGCAGCCAAGATCGATACCGGGAGACCCAGTACTTC
TRBV27	TRBJ1-5	-	-	15	CASSLGANSNQPQHF	TGTGCCAGCAGTTTAGGGGCTAATAGCAATCAGCCCCAGCATTTT
TRBV9	TRBJ1-1	-	-	17	CASSPQVGGRSATEAFF	TGTGCCAGCAGCCCCCAGGTGGGGGGCCGGAGTGCCACTGAAGCTTTCTTT
TRBV12-3/TRBV12-4	TRBJ2-1	-	-	13	CASSPGALNEQFF	TGTGCCAGCAGCCCCGGGGCTTTGAATGAGCAGTTCTTC
TRBV4-1	TRBJ2-5	-	-	13	CASSQESGETQYF	TGCGCCAGCAGCCAAGAGAGTGGAGAGACCCAGTACTTC
TRBV24-1	TRBJ2-5	-	-	14	CATSDLDRQETQYF	TGTGCCACCAGTGATTTGGACAGGCAAGAGACCCAGTACTTC
TRBV6-1	TRBJ1-2	TRBD1	once	16	CASSDYGTGAIYGYTF	TGTGCCAGCAGTGATTATGGGACAGGGGCTATCTATGGCTACACCTTC
TRBV6-5	TRBJ1-1	TRBD1	-	14	CASTTMTGRFKAFF	TGTGCCAGCACCACAATGACAGGGAGGTTTAAGGCTTTCTTT
TRBV5-6	TRBJ2-1	TRBD2	once	16	CASSLVTSGGLDEQFF	TGTGCCAGCAGCTTGGTGACTAGCGGGGGTCTCGATGAGCAGTTCTTC
TRBV2	TRBJ1-5	TRBD1	few	15	CASRPTGARNQPQHF	TGTGCCAGCAGACCAACAGGGGCCCGCAATCAGCCCCAGCATTTT
TRBV7-8	TRBJ2-3	TRBD2	-	18	CASRPGSGAKPSTDTQYF	TGTGCCAGCCGCCCGGGGAGCGGGGCTAAACCAAGCACAGATACGCAGTATTTT
TRBV19	TRBJ2-2	-	-	13	CASSIQVTGELFF	TGTGCCAGTAGTATACAGGTAACAGGGGAGCTGTTTTTT
TRBV3-1/TRBV3-2	TRBJ2-5	-	-	15	CASSQDGVGQETQYF	TGTGCCAGCAGCCAAGACGGGGTGGGGCAAGAGACCCAGTACTTC
TRBV11-2	TRBJ2-1	-	-	15	CASSLASNSYNEQFF	TGTGCCAGCAGCTTAGCCTCGAACTCCTACAATGAGCAGTTCTTC
TRBV25-1	TRBJ1-3	-	-	14	CASNRALDGNTIYF	TGTGCCAGCAACCGGGCGTTAGACGGAAACACCATATATTTT
TRBV7-2	TRBJ2-2	-	-	16	CASSQGRQPNTGELFF	TGTGCCAGCAGCCAAGGGCGGCAGCCGAACACCGGGGAGCTGTTTTTT
TRBV3-1/TRBV3-2	TRBJ2-2	-	few	14	CASSQRGSTGELFF	TGTGCCAGCAGCCAGAGAGGTTCCACCGGGGAGCTGTTTTTT
TRBV6-2/TRBV6-3	TRBJ2-2	-	-	19	CASSYSGVWGRLETGELFF	TGTGCCAGCAGTTACTCGGGCGTTTGGGGGCGCCTGGAAACCGGGGAGCTGTTTTTT
TRBV5-1	TRBJ1-2	TRBD1	once	15	CASSANRGQGYGYTF	TGCGCCAGCAGCGCAAACAGGGGCCAGGGCTATGGCTACACCTTC
TRBV28	TRBJ2-1	TRBD1	few	16	CASSYPGTGFYNEQFF	TGTGCCAGCAGTTATCCCGGGACAGGGTTTTACAATGAGCAGTTCTTC
TRBV5-4	TRBJ1-2	TRBD1	-	15	CASSFAGQGANGYTF	TGTGCCAGCAGCTTCGCCGGACAGGGGGCTAATGGCTACACCTTC
TRBV5-4	TRBJ2-1	TRBD1	-	14	CASRLGTGYNEQFF	TGTGCCAGCAGGTTGGGGACAGGCTACAATGAGCAGTTCTTC
TRBV25-1	TRBJ1-5	-	few	12	CASSVSNQPQHF	TGTGCCAGCAGTGTCAGCAATCAGCCCCAGCATTTT
TRBV19	TRBJ2-3	-	few	15	CASSIVAVSADTQYF	TGTGCCAGTAGTATAGTGGCAGTTTCAGCAGATACGCAGTATTTT
TRBV7-7	TRBJ2-2	TRBD2	few	16	CASSRTGTSYTGELFF	TGTGCCAGCAGCCGAACCGGGACTAGCTACACCGGGGAGCTGTTTTTT
TRBV28	TRBJ2-6	-	-	16	CASSLVRHSGANVLTF	TGTGCCAGCAGTTTAGTAAGGCACTCTGGGGCCAACGTCCTGACTTTC
TRBV7-8	TRBJ1-2	-	-	17	CASSPSTFDSMVNDYTF	TGTGCCAGCAGCCCCTCCACTTTCGACAGTATGGTGAATGACTACACCTTC
TRBV30	TRBJ1-1	TRBD1	once	14	CAWSETGLYTEAFF	TGTGCCTGGAGTGAGACAGGGTTGTACACTGAAGCTTTCTTT
TRBV24-1	TRBJ1-2	TRBD1	-	15	CATSDAGTARGGYTF	TGTGCCACCAGTGATGCCGGGACAGCCCGGGGCGGCTACACCTTC
TRBV5-1	TRBJ2-3	-	-	14	CASSLDSGTDTQYF	TGCGCCAGCAGCTTGGACTCGGGCACAGATACGCAGTATTTT
TRBV28	TRBJ1-2	-	-	13	CASSLDSGYGYTF	TGTGCCAGCAGTCTCGATTCGGGCTATGGCTACACCTTC